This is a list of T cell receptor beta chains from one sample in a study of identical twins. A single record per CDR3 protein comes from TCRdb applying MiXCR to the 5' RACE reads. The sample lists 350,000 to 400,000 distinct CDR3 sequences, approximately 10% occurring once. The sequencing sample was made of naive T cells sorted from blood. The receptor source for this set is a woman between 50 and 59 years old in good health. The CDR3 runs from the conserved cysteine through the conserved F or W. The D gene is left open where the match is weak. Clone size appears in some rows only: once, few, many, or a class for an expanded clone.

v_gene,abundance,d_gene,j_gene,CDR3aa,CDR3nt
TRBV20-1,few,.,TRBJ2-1,CSARGTSNPPEQFF,TGCAGTGCTAGAGGGACCTCTAACCCACCGGAGCAGTTCTTC
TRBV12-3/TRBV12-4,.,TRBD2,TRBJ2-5,CASTSGGEETQYF,TGTGCCAGCACCTCGGGAGGAGAAGAGACCCAGTACTTC
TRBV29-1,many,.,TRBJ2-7,CSGRQGTYEQYF,TGCAGCGGGCGCCAGGGAACCTACGAGCAGTACTTC
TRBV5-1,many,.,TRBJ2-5,CASSLAGGGVPIQETQYF,TGCGCCAGCAGCTTGGCCGGAGGGGGGGTTCCAATCCAAGAGACCCAGTACTTC
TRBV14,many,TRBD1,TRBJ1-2,CASSQVTGTALGPIEGYTF,TGTGCCAGCAGCCAAGTAACAGGGACAGCGCTCGGTCCTATCGAAGGCTACACCTTC
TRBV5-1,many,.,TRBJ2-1,CASSYFSYNEQFF,TGCGCCAGCAGCTACTTTTCCTACAATGAGCAGTTCTTC
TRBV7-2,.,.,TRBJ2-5,CASSPRAPTQYF,TGTGCCAGCAGCCCGAGGGCCCCCACCCAGTACTTC
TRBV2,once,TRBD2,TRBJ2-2,CASSEQGGTGELFF,TGTGCCAGCAGTGAGCAGGGAGGGACCGGGGAGCTGTTTTTT
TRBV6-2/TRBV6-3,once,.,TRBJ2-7,CATASGVQYEQYF,TGTGCCACCGCCTCCGGGGTCCAGTACGAGCAGTACTTC
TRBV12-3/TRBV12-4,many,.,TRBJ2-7,CASSPFSGEDEQYF,TGTGCCAGCAGCCCTTTCTCGGGTGAAGACGAGCAGTACTTC
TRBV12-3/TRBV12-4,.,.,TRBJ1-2,CASSLGPAGQGTGYTF,TGTGCCAGCAGTCTGGGGCCAGCGGGCCAAGGAACTGGCTACACCTTC
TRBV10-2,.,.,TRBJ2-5,CASSEASVQGTQYF,TGCGCCAGCAGTGAGGCTAGCGTTCAAGGGACCCAGTACTTC
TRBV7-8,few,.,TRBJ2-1,CASSLAGTGSYNEQFF,TGTGCCAGCAGCTTAGCCGGAACGGGTTCCTACAATGAGCAGTTCTTC
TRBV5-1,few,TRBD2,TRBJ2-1,CASSFRLAEPPEQFF,TGCGCCAGCAGCTTTAGACTAGCGGAGCCCCCCGAGCAGTTCTTC
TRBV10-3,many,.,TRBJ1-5,CAIRGQNNQPQHF,TGTGCCATCAGAGGACAGAACAATCAGCCCCAGCATTTT
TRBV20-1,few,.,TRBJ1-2,CSARARDYGYTF,TGCAGTGCTAGAGCAAGGGACTATGGCTACACCTTC
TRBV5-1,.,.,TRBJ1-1,CASRREEGETEAFF,TGCGCCAGTCGTAGGGAAGAGGGGGAAACTGAAGCTTTCTTT
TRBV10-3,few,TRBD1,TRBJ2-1,CAISESIRQGNNEQFF,TGTGCCATCAGTGAGTCGATCCGACAGGGGAACAATGAGCAGTTCTTC
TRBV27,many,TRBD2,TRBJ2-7,CATKSGRGYEQYF,TGTGCCACCAAGAGCGGGAGGGGCTACGAGCAGTACTTC
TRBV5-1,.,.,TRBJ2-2,CASSDFAERTGELFF,TGCGCCAGCAGCGATTTTGCGGAGAGGACCGGGGAGCTGTTTTTT
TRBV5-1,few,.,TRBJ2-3,CASRGDGPDTQYF,TGCGCCAGCAGAGGTGACGGGCCAGATACGCAGTATTTT
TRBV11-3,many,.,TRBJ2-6,CASTLSALGSLGGANVLTF,TGTGCCAGCACCTTAAGCGCCTTAGGGTCCTTGGGGGGGGCCAACGTCCTGACTTTC
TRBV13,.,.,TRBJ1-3,CASSADRNTIYF,TGTGCCAGCAGCGCCGACAGAAACACCATATATTTT
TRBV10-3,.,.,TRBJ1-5,CATLEGFNQPQHF,TGTGCCACTCTCGAGGGCTTCAATCAGCCCCAGCATTTT
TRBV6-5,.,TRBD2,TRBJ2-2,CASSYSRLAGYWELFF,TGTGCCAGCAGCTATTCCCGACTAGCGGGATATTGGGAGCTGTTTTTT
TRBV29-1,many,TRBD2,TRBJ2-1,CSVHDSSGGYNEQFF,TGCAGCGTCCATGATTCTAGCGGGGGGTACAATGAGCAGTTCTTC
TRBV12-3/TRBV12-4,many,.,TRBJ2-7,CASSPGVPYEQYF,TGTGCCAGCAGTCCAGGGGTCCCCTACGAGCAGTACTTC
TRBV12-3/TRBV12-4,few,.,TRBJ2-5,CASSHTQETQYF,TGTGCCAGCAGTCATACCCAAGAGACCCAGTACTTC
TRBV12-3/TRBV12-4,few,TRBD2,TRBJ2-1,CASSLALYTSGGDNEQFF,TGTGCCAGCAGTTTAGCGCTTTATACTAGCGGGGGGGACAATGAGCAGTTCTTC
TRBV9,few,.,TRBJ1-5,CASSATADSNQPQHF,TGTGCCAGCAGCGCGACAGCTGATAGCAATCAGCCCCAGCATTTT
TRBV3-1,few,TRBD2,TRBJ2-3,CASSRLAGGPADTQYF,TGTGCCAGCAGCAGACTAGCGGGAGGGCCGGCAGATACGCAGTATTTT
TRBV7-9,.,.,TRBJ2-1,CASSFPTGENEQFF,TGTGCCAGCAGCTTCCCGACGGGAGAAAATGAGCAGTTCTTC
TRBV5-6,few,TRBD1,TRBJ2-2,CASTRTGGNTGELFF,TGTGCCAGCACGCGGACAGGGGGTAACACCGGGGAGCTGTTTTTT
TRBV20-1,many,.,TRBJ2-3,CSARRLTYGSTDTQYF,TGCAGTGCTAGAAGACTAACTTACGGAAGCACAGATACGCAGTATTTT
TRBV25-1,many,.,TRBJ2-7,CASSELRGIKQYF,TGTGCCAGCAGTGAATTAAGGGGTATCAAGCAGTACTTC
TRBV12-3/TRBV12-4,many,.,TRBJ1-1,CASSLPRVKSTEAFF,TGTGCCAGCAGCCTCCCCAGGGTCAAGAGCACTGAAGCTTTCTTT
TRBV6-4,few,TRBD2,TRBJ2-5,CASSLLAGPQETQYF,TGTGCCAGCAGTTTACTAGCGGGACCGCAAGAGACCCAGTACTTC
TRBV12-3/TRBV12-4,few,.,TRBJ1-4,CASSQGGGDEKLFF,TGTGCCAGCAGCCAAGGGGGGGGGGATGAAAAACTGTTTTTT
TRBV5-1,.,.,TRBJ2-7,CASSLRGSEQYF,TGCGCCAGCAGCTTGAGAGGGTCCGAGCAGTACTTC
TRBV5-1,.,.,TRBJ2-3,CASSFTGTGGTDTQYF,TGCGCCAGCAGCTTTACCGGGACGGGAGGCACAGATACGCAGTATTTT
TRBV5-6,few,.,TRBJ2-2,CASSLGYGAGELFF,TGTGCCAGCAGCCTGGGGTATGGGGCCGGGGAGCTGTTTTTT
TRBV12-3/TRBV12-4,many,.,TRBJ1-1,CASSRVGGTEAFF,TGTGCCAGCAGTAGGGTGGGTGGGACTGAAGCTTTCTTT
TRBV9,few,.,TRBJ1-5,CASSVDTGPQEPQHF,TGTGCCAGCAGCGTTGACACAGGGCCTCAGGAGCCCCAGCATTTT
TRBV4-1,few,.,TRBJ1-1,CASSQGGRVEAFF,TGCGCCAGCAGCCAAGGGGGCAGGGTTGAAGCTTTCTTT
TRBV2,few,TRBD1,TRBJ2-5,CASSSQGGQETQYF,TGTGCCAGCAGTTCACAGGGGGGACAAGAGACCCAGTACTTC
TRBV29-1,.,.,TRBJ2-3,CSVGGAPPGTDTQYF,TGCAGCGTTGGGGGGGCACCCCCGGGGACAGATACGCAGTATTTT
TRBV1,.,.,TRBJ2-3,CTSSLYYTTDTQYF,TGCACCAGCAGCTTGTATTACACCACAGATACGCAGTATTTT
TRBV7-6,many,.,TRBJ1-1,CASSGTENMNTEAFF,TGTGCCAGCAGCGGAACAGAGAACATGAACACTGAAGCTTTCTTT